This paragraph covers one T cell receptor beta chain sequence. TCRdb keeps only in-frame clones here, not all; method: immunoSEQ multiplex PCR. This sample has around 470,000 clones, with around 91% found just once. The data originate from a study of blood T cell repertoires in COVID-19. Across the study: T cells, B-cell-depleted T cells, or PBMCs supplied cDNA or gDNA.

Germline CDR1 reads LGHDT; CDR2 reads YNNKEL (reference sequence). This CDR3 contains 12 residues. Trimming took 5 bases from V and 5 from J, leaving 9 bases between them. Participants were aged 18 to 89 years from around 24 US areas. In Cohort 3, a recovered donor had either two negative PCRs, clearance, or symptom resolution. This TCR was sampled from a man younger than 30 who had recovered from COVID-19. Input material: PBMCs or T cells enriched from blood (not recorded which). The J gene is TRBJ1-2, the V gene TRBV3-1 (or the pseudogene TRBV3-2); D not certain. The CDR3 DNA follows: TGTGCCAGCAGCAGTCGAGGGTATGGCTACACCTTC. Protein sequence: CASSSRGYGYTF.